This T cell receptor (beta chain) was identified during a study of T cells in Graves' hyperthyroidism and ophthalmopathy. TCR beta CDR3 sequences were amplified from RNA transcripts. The HTBI primer set was used in a first-round RT-PCR of the TCR CDR3. TCRdb reprocessed the multiplex PCR reads via MiXCR and lists one record per CDR3 protein. This table holds a few hundred thousand distinct CDR3 sequences, more than 15% found once. CDR3 length: 15 amino acids. Per germline, CDR1 SGHAT and CDR2 FQNNGV. General study points: Within blood appeared most thyroid clonotypes that had expanded above 0.001. With a median lead of about six months before onset, the model predicted ophthalmopathy.

Criteria for exclusion of patients were uncontrolled infection, other autoimmune disease, pregnancy or lactation. Concerning this clonotype itself: The antigen remains undetermined. A much larger clone lies one base from this, so it may be a read error.

The TCR comes from a woman in her forties with Graves' ophthalmopathy. The V and J genes are TRBV11-2 and TRBJ2-5, with TRBD2 identical over 7 bases. The sample taken for sequencing was blood. This CDR3 is CDSSLWAGVKETQYF. The CDR3 nucleotides are TGTGACAGCAGCTTGTGGGCGGGAGTTAAAGAGACCCAGTACTTC.